The present entry profiles one T cell receptor (beta chain) with its context. Antigen: not known. The PCR ran on 60 Vbeta and 13 Jbeta primers. Produced via immunoSEQ multiplex PCR; TCRdb's table is partial and in-frame only. The data show more than 200,000 clones, approximately 80% seen once. This sample stems from a study of cytomegalovirus exposure and HLA in healthy donors. Whole-study context: An early data release held some 85 million unique TCRs from HLA-typed donors. Genetic ancestry analysis placed approximately 78% of the 300 to 500 donors that were genotyped in the Caucasian-associated cluster.

General observations from the study: As was reported, the classifier diagnosed cytomegalovirus status with high specificity and sensitivity.

Germline V gives CDR1 SGHRS, CDR2 YFSETQ. CDR3 length: 14 amino acids. V lost 4 bases to trimming and J lost 5 bases; unmatched junction nucleotides: 5. The TCR sequence derives from a girl between 2 and 10 years old in good health and CMV-seronegative. Sequencing was carried out using PBMCs. The rearrangement joins TRBV5-1 to TRBJ2-7, with 11 bases matching TRBD2. CDR3 DNA sequence: TGCGCCAGCAGCGATACTAGCGGGAGTGACGAGCAGTACTTC. Its translation is CASSDTSGSDEQYF.